These T cell receptor beta chains were read from a single sample in a study of identical twins. TCRdb re-derived calls from the 5' RACE reads in MiXCR, one entry per CDR3 protein. The table records about 210,000 distinct CDR3 sequences, around a tenth of them present only once. Sequenced sample: memory (CD45RO+) T cells sorted from blood. The receptors were sampled from a woman under 30 in good health. Each CDR3 is given with its conserved first and last residue. A D gene is named only where the DNA matches it firmly. Not all rows give a size; the values are once, few, many and, for expanded clones, a class.

J: TRBJ2-1
length: 12
V: TRBV20-1
size: -
D: -
DNA: TGCAGTGCTGGCCGTGGGGAGAATGAGCAGTTCTTC
CDR3: CSAGRGENEQFF

J: TRBJ2-1
length: 17
V: TRBV20-1
size: many
D: -
DNA: TGCAGTGCGGGGCGGGGCGGGGGCGCCTTGGGCTACAATGAGCAGTTCTTC
CDR3: CSAGRGGGALGYNEQFF

J: TRBJ2-7
length: 15
V: TRBV6-1
size: few
D: TRBD2
DNA: TGTGCCAGCAGACCCGGACTAGCGTCCTCCTACGAGCAGTACTTC
CDR3: CASRPGLASSYEQYF

J: TRBJ2-1
length: 14
V: TRBV12-3/TRBV12-4
size: few
D: TRBD2
DNA: TGTGCCAGCAGTCCACTAGCGGGAGGGCATGAGCAGTTCTTC
CDR3: CASSPLAGGHEQFF

J: TRBJ1-4
length: 17
V: TRBV20-1
size: many
D: -
DNA: TGCAGTGCTAGAGACCGAACTCATACGACTTATAATGAAAAACTGTTTTTT
CDR3: CSARDRTHTTYNEKLFF

J: TRBJ2-1
length: 15
V: TRBV30
size: -
D: -
DNA: TGTGCCTGGATCTCCAGCGGGTACTCCTACAATGAGCAGTTCTTC
CDR3: CAWISSGYSYNEQFF

J: TRBJ2-5
length: 13
V: TRBV6-5
size: -
D: -
DNA: TGTGCCAGCAGTTACGGGGATAGGGAGACCCAGTACTTC
CDR3: CASSYGDRETQYF

J: TRBJ2-7
length: 13
V: TRBV4-3
size: many
D: -
DNA: TGCGCCAGCAGCCACGAAATTGGGTACGAGCAGTACTTC
CDR3: CASSHEIGYEQYF

J: TRBJ2-1
length: 15
V: TRBV5-1
size: many
D: -
DNA: TGCGCCAGCAGCGATTGGCAGGGTGCCGTCGGTGAGCAGTTCTTC
CDR3: CASSDWQGAVGEQFF

J: TRBJ1-1
length: 12
V: TRBV6-5
size: few
D: -
DNA: TGTGCCAGCAGGGCTAGTCGACTCGTCGCTTTCTTT
CDR3: CASRASRLVAFF

J: TRBJ1-5
length: 15
V: TRBV20-1
size: -
D: TRBD1
DNA: TGCAGTGCTAGAGGGACGGGACAGGGGGGGCAGCCCCAGCATTTT
CDR3: CSARGTGQGGQPQHF

J: TRBJ2-7
length: 14
V: TRBV10-3
size: -
D: TRBD1
DNA: TGTGCCATCATACCAGACAGGGCGAGTAACGAGCAGTACTTC
CDR3: CAIIPDRASNEQYF

J: TRBJ2-3
length: 15
V: TRBV30
size: few
D: -
DNA: TGTGCCTGGAGTGTGTTCGGGAAGAGCACAGATACGCAGTATTTT
CDR3: CAWSVFGKSTDTQYF

J: TRBJ1-1
length: 11
V: TRBV12-3/TRBV12-4
size: -
D: -
DNA: TGTGCCAGCAGCACCAGGGTCAGGGCTTTCTTT
CDR3: CASSTRVRAFF

J: TRBJ1-1
length: 13
V: TRBV20-1
size: few
D: -
DNA: TGCAGTGCTAGTCGCGAGGGCGGCACTGAAGCTTTCTTT
CDR3: CSASREGGTEAFF

J: TRBJ1-4
length: 21
V: TRBV2
size: -
D: -
DNA: TGTGCCAGCAGTGCTTATTTTCGTGAGGAAAAGGAGGTGGGGCGTTATGAAAAACTGTTTTTT
CDR3: CASSAYFREEKEVGRYEKLFF

J: TRBJ2-3
length: 14
V: TRBV5-1
size: many
D: -
DNA: TGCGCCAGCAGGGCCCGGGGGGCCACAGATACGCAGTATTTT
CDR3: CASRARGATDTQYF

J: TRBJ2-4
length: 13
V: TRBV25-1
size: -
D: -
DNA: TGTGCCAGCAGTGGTGAGGGGAGGTACATTCAGTACTTC
CDR3: CASSGEGRYIQYF

J: TRBJ2-2
length: 15
V: TRBV5-1
size: many
D: -
DNA: TGCGCCAGCAGCTTGGTTAGCGGGAACACCGGGGAGCTGTTTTTT
CDR3: CASSLVSGNTGELFF

J: TRBJ2-2
length: 17
V: TRBV11-1
size: -
D: TRBD2
DNA: TGTGCCAGCACCCCGGGACTAGCGGGGGGGCAGGCCGGGGAGCTGTTTTTT
CDR3: CASTPGLAGGQAGELFF

J: TRBJ1-3
length: 14
V: TRBV19
size: few
D: TRBD1
DNA: TGTGCCAGTGGACAGGGTCTCTCTGGAAACACCATATATTTT
CDR3: CASGQGLSGNTIYF

J: TRBJ2-3
length: 18
V: TRBV10-3
size: -
D: TRBD2
DNA: TGTGCCATCAGTGAGTCGCAGACTAGCGGTTATAGCACAGATACGCAGTATTTT
CDR3: CAISESQTSGYSTDTQYF

J: TRBJ2-1
length: 14
V: TRBV7-2
size: -
D: -
DNA: TGTGCCAGCAAACGGTCACCCCCATACAATGAGCAGTTCTTC
CDR3: CASKRSPPYNEQFF

J: TRBJ1-1
length: 15
V: TRBV5-1
size: many
D: -
DNA: TGCGCCAGCAGCTTGATGGGCGGACAGAACACTGAAGCTTTCTTT
CDR3: CASSLMGGQNTEAFF

J: TRBJ2-5
length: 14
V: TRBV5-4
size: -
D: TRBD2
DNA: TGTGCCAGCAGTAGCGGGGGGGTCCAAGAGACCCAGTACTTC
CDR3: CASSSGGVQETQYF

J: TRBJ2-1
length: 14
V: TRBV11-2
size: -
D: TRBD2
DNA: TGTGCCAGCAGCTACGGGGGGGCCTACAATGAGCAGTTCTTC
CDR3: CASSYGGAYNEQFF

J: TRBJ2-5
length: 13
V: TRBV5-1
size: many
D: TRBD2
DNA: TGCGCCAGCAGTCCTGGTCCGGGGGGTAAGCAGTACTTC
CDR3: CASSPGPGGKQYF

J: TRBJ2-1
length: 15
V: TRBV5-1
size: many
D: -
DNA: TGCGCCAGCAGCTTCACCGTCCAGACTGAGAATGAGCAGTTCTTC
CDR3: CASSFTVQTENEQFF

J: TRBJ2-2
length: 13
V: TRBV20-1
size: -
D: -
DNA: TGCAGTGCTAGATGTCATCCTGCCGGGGAGCTGTTTTTT
CDR3: CSARCHPAGELFF

J: TRBJ2-3
length: 15
V: TRBV2
size: -
D: TRBD2
DNA: TGTGCCAGCAGGGTAGGACTAGCGGGGGAGAATACGCAGTATTTT
CDR3: CASRVGLAGENTQYF

J: TRBJ2-3
length: 13
V: TRBV6-2/TRBV6-3
size: few
D: -
DNA: TGTGCCAGCAGTGGCGGTTACACAGATACGCAGTATTTT
CDR3: CASSGGYTDTQYF